A single sample gave rise to the 19 T cell receptor beta chains below, sequenced in a study of T cell responses to AZD1222 COVID-19 vaccine. Profiling relied on immunoSEQ multiplex PCR, and the TCRdb table lists in-frame clones only, not all of them. Here the sample spans approximately 84,000 clones, about 80% being singletons. Sequenced material: peripheral blood, taken 28 days after the second AZD1222 dose. The receptors here all came from an adult who received the AZD1222 COVID-19 vaccine.

V is TRBV28 and J is TRBJ2-4, with D perhaps TRBD1 (5 bases). With 7 bases removed from V and 0 bases from J, the gap between germline ends came to 16 bases. The CDR3 has 16 residues. The germline V gene has CDR1 MDHEN and CDR2 SYDVKM. Written as DNA, the CDR3 is TGTGCCAGCAATTCCAGGACATTAGTAGCCAAAAACATTCAGTACTTC. It translates to CASNSRTLVAKNIQYF.

The gene calls are TRBV18 and TRBJ2-7, with 8 bases lining up with TRBD1. With 3 bases clipped from V and 6 bases from J, the junction kept 4 bases outside the gene matches. This CDR3 comprises 13 residues. The germline V gene encodes CDR1 KGHSH and CDR2 LQKENI. CDR3 amino acids: CASSPGDRGEQYF. The CDR3, as DNA: TGTGCCAGCTCACCGGGCGACAGGGGCGAGCAGTACTTC.

About this clone: Other DNA sequences in this sample translate to the same CDR3. The rearrangement links TRBV9 to TRBJ1-6, with a weak D call TRBD1 (5 bases). The V and J ends lost 0 bases and 5 bases respectively, with 6 bases between them. The CDR3 consists of 14 residues. CDR1 is SGDLS and CDR2 is YYNGEE in the germline V gene. The CDR3 sequence is CASSVEGDNSPLHF. In DNA form, the CDR3 reads TGTGCCAGCAGCGTAGAAGGGGATAATTCACCCCTCCACTTT.

This clone turned up a few times. The V and J genes are TRBV27 and TRBJ1-2, with D uncertain. Germline lookup yields CDR1 MNHEY and CDR2 SMNVEV (reference sequence). V was pared by 0 bases and J by 4 bases, with 6 bases between. The CDR3 contains 13 residues. The CDR3 bases are TGTGCCAGCAGTTTATCGGGTGCCTATGGCTACACCTTC. It specifies CASSLSGAYGYTF.

This clone was recorded a few times. This sequence joins TRBV9 and TRBJ1-1; D unresolved. Germline V gene data show CDR1 as SGDLS and CDR2 as YYNGEE. Between the trimmed V and J ends, which lost 4 bases and 2 bases, there was a span of 9 bases. CDR3 length: 13 residues. The DNA of the CDR3 is TGTGCCAGCAGCCCAGAGCCTAACACTGAAGCTTTCTTT. The encoded protein is CASSPEPNTEAFF.

The sample holds one count of this clone. The chain employs TRBV6-1 and TRBJ2-1, with a weak D call TRBD1 (5 bases). Trimming removed 1 base from V and 8 bases from J, with 21 bases in between. This CDR3 is 17 amino acids long. CDR1 is MNHNS and CDR2 is SASEGT in the germline V gene. The CDR3 is CASSEEPAGSFWYEQFF. The CDR3 bases are TGTGCCAGCAGTGAAGAGCCGGCAGGGTCGTTTTGGTATGAGCAGTTCTTC.

J is TRBJ2-2 and V is TRBV5-5, with 7 positions matching TRBD1. The germline V gene has CDR1 SGHKS and CDR2 YYEKEE (reference sequence). The CDR3 has 17 amino acids. The V segment lost 3 bases and the J segment 4 bases; nucleotides outside the gene matches: 12. The CDR3 here is CASSSILGQRITGELFF. The DNA for the CDR3 is TGTGCCAGCAGCTCAATATTGGGACAGCGAATCACCGGGGAGCTGTTTTTT.

This clone appeared once. This chain uses TRBV19 with TRBJ2-2; the D call may be TRBD1 or TRBD2 (6 bases each). Germline V gives CDR1 LNHDA, CDR2 SQIVND (reference sequence). This CDR3 is 16 amino acids long. Trimming stripped 7 bases from V and 6 bases from J, with 21 bases between. CDR3 DNA: TGTGCCAGTACCCTAATGGGGGGCGTTACCTCCGGGGAGCTGTTTTTT. This codes for CASTLMGGVTSGELFF.

V usage is TRBV12-3 or TRBV12-4 and J usage is TRBJ2-3, with no clear D. V dropped 0 bases and J dropped 6 bases, with 7 bases sitting between them. The CDR3 is 13 amino acids. As DNA, the CDR3 is TGTGCCAGCAGTTTAGCGCAGCTCGATACGCAGTATTTT. Translated, it gives CASSLAQLDTQYF.

The V and J genes are TRBV11-1 and TRBJ1-5; 9 nucleotides agree with TRBD1. Germline lookup yields CDR1 SGHAT and CDR2 FQDESV (reference sequence). Losses at the gene ends were 5 bases for V and 5 bases for J; bases not matched to a gene: 1. This CDR3 region has 13 residues. Here the CDR3 DNA reads TGTGCCAGCAGCCGGGACAGGGATCAGCCCCAGCATTTT. Amino acid sequence: CASSRDRDQPQHF. The full variable domain, completed using reference TRBV11-1 and TRBJ1-5, is EAEVAQSPRYKITEKSQAVAFWCDPISGHATLYWYRQILGQGPELLVQFQDESVVDDSQLPKDRFSAERLKGVDSTLKIQPAELGDSAMYLCASSRDRDQPQHFGDGTRLSIL.

This clone turned up a few times. The J gene is TRBJ2-1, the V gene TRBV4-2; D gene ambiguous. The CDR3 sequence is 15 residues long. Trimming took off 0 bases at V and 6 bases at J, with 12 bases between the two ends. Germline V gene sequence: CDR1 LGHNA, CDR2 YNFKEQ. The CDR3 bases are TGTGCCAGCAGCCAAGAAGACGGCGACTCCAATGAGCAGTTCTTC. It codes for CASSQEDGDSNEQFF.

This clone was picked up one time. This chain joins TRBV27 and TRBJ2-2; D not resolved. This CDR3 contains 12 residues. Germline V lookup: CDR1 MNHEY, CDR2 SMNVEV (reference sequence). V was cut by 2 bases and J by 3 bases, with 1 base left in between. This CDR3 reads CASSLDTGELFF. Here the CDR3 DNA reads TGTGCCAGCAGTTTAGACACCGGGGAGCTGTTTTTT.

This chain uses TRBV11-2 with TRBJ2-7; TRBD2 agrees at 10 bases. V lost 0 bases, J lost 6 bases, and 5 bases stayed unmatched. The germline V gene has CDR1 SGHAT and CDR2 FQNNGV. CDR3 length: 15 amino acids. CDR3 nucleotides: TGTGCCAGCAGCTTAGAACCTAGCGGGAGAGGCGAGCAGTACTTC. It specifies CASSLEPSGRGEQYF.

This clone was found a few times. The V call is TRBV28, the J call TRBJ1-1; D is possibly TRBD1 (5 bases). The CDR3 has 14 residues. The germline CDR1 and CDR2 sequences are MDHEN and SYDVKM. Trimming shortened V by 3 bases and J by 1 base, and 9 bases separated the two germline ends. Here the CDR3 reads CASSFEGRNTEAFF. The CDR3 region has the DNA TGTGCCAGCAGTTTCGAGGGGCGGAACACTGAAGCTTTCTTT.

The chain links TRBV4-3 to TRBJ2-3, with 11 positions matching TRBD1. Germline V CDR1 and CDR2: LGHNA, YSLEER. The junction had 17 bases not matched to a gene; V was cut back by 1 base and J by 5 bases. The CDR3 is made up of 20 amino acids. The CDR3: CASSQGIDIRTGGEKDTQYF. In DNA, the CDR3 is TGCGCCAGCAGCCAAGGAATAGACATCAGGACAGGGGGCGAGAAAGATACGCAGTATTTT.

In the case of this clone: A read error may account for a junction end that differs from germline. The genes are TRBV28 and TRBJ2-7; TRBD2 matches 11 bases. The CDR3 runs 15 residues. CDR1 and CDR2 from the germline V gene are MDHEN and SYDVKM. This CDR3 reads CASSQTSGRSSEQYF. DNA for the CDR3: TGTGCCAGCAGCCAAACTAGCGGGAGATCCTCCGAGCAGTACTTC.

V is TRBV30 and J is TRBJ1-1, with 7 bases that match TRBD1. The CDR3 totals 12 residues. Germline CDR1 GTSNPN, CDR2 SVGIG (reference sequence). Trimming removed 6 bases from V and 5 bases from J; junction bases left unmatched: 6. CDR3 loop: CACSTGRTEAFF. The CDR3 nucleotides read TGTGCCTGTTCGACAGGGAGAACTGAAGCTTTCTTT.

The gene calls are TRBV20-1 and TRBJ1-6; D gene ambiguous. Germline V gene data show CDR1 as DFQATT and CDR2 as SNEGSKA (reference sequence). Trimming left V 3 bases short and J 3 bases short, with 6 bases between. The length of the CDR3 is 13 residues. DNA of the CDR3: TGCAGTGCTAGTCAGAACTATAATTCACCCCTCCACTTT. Translation: CSASQNYNSPLHF.

The genes are TRBV4-2 and TRBJ2-5, with 13 bases aligning to TRBD2. The V and J ends lost 4 bases and 0 bases, in that order; junction bases with no gene match: 14. This CDR3 region has 20 residues. Germline V lookup: CDR1 LGHNA, CDR2 YNFKEQ. The CDR3 region is CASSRASGTSGTRYQETQYF. CDR3 nucleotide sequence: TGTGCCAGCAGCCGCGCCTCGGGGACTAGCGGGACCCGGTACCAAGAGACCCAGTACTTC.